The 29 T cell receptor beta chains given below trace back to one sample, sequenced in a study of T cells in Graves' hyperthyroidism and ophthalmopathy. Researchers amplified the TCR beta CDR3 regions from RNA transcripts. The TCR CDR3 first-round RT-PCR relied on the HTBI primer set. TCRdb recomputed calls from the multiplex PCR reads with MiXCR, one row per CDR3 protein. The sample has under 700,000 distinct CDR3 sequences, over 15% seen once; the top ten hold about 18%. The sample consisted of blood. The source is a young woman with Graves' hyperthyroidism.

As to this clonotype: A much larger clone is a single base away; this may be a read error. The chain recombines TRBV18 with TRBJ1-1; TRBD1 might be the D (5 bases). The CDR3 spans 13 residues. Per the germline V gene, CDR1 is KGHSH and CDR2 is LQKENI. The CDR3 region has the DNA TGTGCCAGCTCACCTCGCAGGGCGGCTGAAGGTTTCTTT. It specifies CASSPRRAAEGFF.

This clonotype was detected ten times or more. This chain joins TRBV5-5 and TRBJ1-1; D may be TRBD1 (6 bases). Germline V lookup: CDR1 SGHKS, CDR2 YYEKEE (reference sequence). The CDR3 is 14 residues long. V was clipped by 2 bases and J by 5 bases, with 13 bases between them. As DNA, the CDR3 is TGTGCCAGCAGCTTAGAAGGGGGATTAACTGAAGCTTTCTTT. Translation gives CASSLEGGLTEAFF.

This clonotype has only a few counts. This rearrangement joins TRBV7-9 to TRBJ1-1; TRBD1 matches at 7 bases. The CDR3 covers 16 residues. Germline values: CDR1 SEHNR, CDR2 FQNEAQ (reference sequence). The V segment lost 5 bases and the J segment 2 bases; nucleotides outside the gene matches: 11. DNA for the CDR3: TGTGCCAGCAGCCAGCCCCGGACAGGAGCAAACACTGAAGCTTTCTTT. Residues: CASSQPRTGANTEAFF.

This chain uses TRBV6-2 or TRBV6-3 with TRBJ2-7, with 10 bases matching TRBD2. The CDR3 runs to 15 residues. J gave up 4 bases and V 5 bases, and 8 bases lay outside the gene matches. From germline, CDR1 is MNHEY and CDR2 SVGEGT. DNA of the CDR3: TGTGCCAGCAGTCCGATACTAGCGGGGTCATACGAGCAGTACTTC. The encoded protein is CASSPILAGSYEQYF.

The J gene is TRBJ2-3, the V gene TRBV29-1; D unresolved. This CDR3 is built from 13 residues. CDR1 is SQVTM, CDR2 ANQGSEA, per germline. V shed 8 bases and J shed 4 bases, with 16 bases lying between them. The DNA for the CDR3 is TGCAGCTTACTGCCGGGCTACTCAGATACGCAGTATTTT. This translates into CSLLPGYSDTQYF.

In this sample, this clonotype turned up many times. The gene calls are TRBV11-2 and TRBJ1-5; D is possibly TRBD1 (5 bases). V was pared by 5 bases and J by 7 bases, with 12 bases between. The CDR3 has 13 residues. Germline V CDR1 and CDR2: SGHAT, FQNNGV. The CDR3 protein is CASSRREFQPQHF. In DNA form, the CDR3 reads TGTGCCAGCAGCCGCAGGGAATTCCAGCCCCAGCATTTT.

The gene calls are TRBV13 and TRBJ2-1, with no clear D. The CDR3 consists of 12 residues. The ends were cut back, 3 bases at V and 7 bases at J, with 7 bases in the middle. Germline assignment: CDR1 PRHDT and CDR2 FYEKMQ (reference sequence). The CDR3, as DNA: TGTGCCAGCAGCTTTCTACAGAATGAGCAGTTCTTC. This translates into CASSFLQNEQFF. The entire variable domain, with the rest obtained from reference TRBV13 and TRBJ2-1, is as follows: AAGVIQSPRHLIKEKRETATLKCYPIPRHDTVYWYQQGPGQDPQFLISFYEKMQSDKGSIPDRFSAQQFSDYHSELNMSSLELGDSALYFCASSFLQNEQFFGPGTRLTVL.

This clonotype has ten or more counts. The chain links TRBV12-3 or TRBV12-4 to TRBJ1-4; no clear D gene. This CDR3 has 14 amino acids. V lost 6 bases and J lost 2, with 10 bases in between. The CDR3 protein is CASSPTTTNEKLFF. The CDR3 DNA follows: TGTGCCAGCAGCCCGACAACGACTAATGAAAAACTGTTTTTT.

The genes are TRBV15 and TRBJ2-2; D uncertain. This CDR3 is 16 amino acids long. Trimming stripped 1 base from V and 3 bases from J, with 12 bases between. CDR1 is LNHNV, CDR2 YYDKDF, per germline (reference sequence). The CDR3: CATSRALSLYTGELFF. The CDR3 region has the DNA TGTGCCACCAGCAGAGCCCTTTCTCTTTACACCGGGGAGCTGTTTTTT.

This CDR3 is CASSLSIPYNSPLHF. The CDR3 DNA is TGTGCCAGCAGCTTAAGCATCCCCTATAATTCACCCCTCCACTTT. The V gene is TRBV7-6, the J gene TRBJ1-6; D is unclear. V was shortened by 2 bases and J by 2 bases, with 7 bases between the two germline ends. This CDR3 contains 15 residues. CDR1 SGHVS and CDR2 FNYEAQ come from the germline V gene.

This clonotype has ten or more counts. The J gene is TRBJ1-1, the V gene TRBV12-3 or TRBV12-4; no firm D call. V was cut by 3 bases and J by 7 bases, with 12 bases left in between. CDR3 length equals 13 residues. Here the CDR3 DNA reads TGTGCCAGCAGTTTTCATGGGGAAGATGAAGCTTTCTTT. Translating it yields CASSFHGEDEAFF.

The chain's CDR3 is CASSLVTSYNSPLHF. The CDR3 DNA reads as TGTGCCAGCAGCTTGGTCACCTCCTATAATTCACCCCTCCACTTT. This sequence joins TRBV5-6 and TRBJ1-6; D is uncertain. This CDR3 region has 15 residues. Trimming removed 0 bases at V and 0 bases at J, with 4 bases between. Germline CDR1 is SGHDT and CDR2 is YYEEEE.

This clonotype showed up many times. This rearrangement joins TRBV28 to TRBJ2-1, with 9 bases that match TRBD2. This CDR3 contains 16 residues. Losses at the gene ends were 5 bases for V and 0 bases for J; bases not matched to a gene: 5. Germline V gene data show CDR1 as MDHEN and CDR2 as SYDVKM. The CDR3 region is CASSVFSGSSYNEQFF. The DNA for the CDR3 is TGTGCCAGCAGTGTATTTAGCGGGAGCTCCTACAATGAGCAGTTCTTC.

The chain uses TRBV11-2 and TRBJ1-4; 7 bases agree with TRBD1. Germline assignment: CDR1 SGHAT and CDR2 FQNNGV. After removal of 5 bases from V and 1 base from J, the junction contained 10 bases not matched to a gene. There are 17 residues in the CDR3. CDR3 residues: CASSPGTAFVTNEKLFF. The CDR3 bases are TGTGCCAGCAGCCCTGGGACAGCTTTCGTAACTAATGAAAAACTGTTTTTT.

This clonotype was seen many times. As DNA, the CDR3 is TGCAGTGCTCGCTCGGGCGGGGTTGGTGAGCAGTTCTTC. Its translation is CSARSGGVGEQFF. The chain employs TRBV20-1 and TRBJ2-1; D possibly corresponds to TRBD2 (6 bases). Deletions cut 5 bases from V and 9 bases from J, with 17 bases between. This CDR3 has 13 residues. Germline CDR1 is DFQATT and CDR2 is SNEGSKA (reference sequence).

Many counts were recorded for this clonotype. The chain links TRBV7-3 to TRBJ2-7; D assignment may be TRBD1 or TRBD2 (5 bases each). Germline assignment: CDR1 SGHTA and CDR2 FQGTGA. CDR3 length equals 15 residues. Trimming left V 5 bases short and J 6 bases short, with 20 bases between. CDR3 region: CASSPAPGTLTEQYF. CDR3 coding DNA: TGTGCCAGCAGCCCCGCCCCCGGGACGTTGACCGAGCAGTACTTC. Full variable domain (rest looked up from reference TRBV7-3 and TRBJ2-7): GAGVSQTPSNKVTEKGKYVELRCDPISGHTALYWYRQSLGQGPEFLIYFQGTGAADDSGLPNDRFFAVRPEGSVSTLKIQRTERGDSAVYLCASSPAPGTLTEQYFGPGTRLTVT.

In its sample, this clonotype was seen a few times. This rearrangement joins TRBV11-1 to TRBJ2-2, with 10 bases aligning to TRBD1. Germline CDR1 SGHAT, CDR2 FQDESV (reference sequence). The CDR3 consists of 15 residues. J lost 8 bases, V lost 5 bases, and 8 bases had no gene match. The CDR3 is CASSPGQGGRGELFF. The CDR3 nucleotides read TGTGCCAGCAGCCCCGGACAGGGGGGACGAGGGGAGCTGTTTTTT.

This clonotype was counted a few times. The rearrangement uses TRBV13 and TRBJ1-1; a possible D gene is TRBD1 (5 bases). V was cut by 5 bases and J by 2 bases, with 15 bases left in between. The germline V gene encodes CDR1 PRHDT and CDR2 FYEKMQ (reference sequence). The CDR3 runs to 15 residues. This chain's CDR3 is CASSGGERTNTEAFF. The CDR3 DNA sequence: TGTGCCAGCAGCGGGGGGGAACGGACTAACACTGAAGCTTTCTTT.

This clonotype was counted many times. The chain carries TRBV11-2 and TRBJ2-7; maybe TRBD1 (5 bases). Trimming cost V 0 bases and J 2 bases, with 11 bases left between them. The CDR3 loop spans 15 amino acids. Germline CDR1 SGHAT, CDR2 FQNNGV. The CDR3 nucleotides are TGTGCCAGCAGCTTAGAGTCCAGGGTGACCTACGAGCAGTACTTC. Its protein is CASSLESRVTYEQYF.

The sample holds a few counts of this clonotype. The chain employs TRBV15 and TRBJ1-1; D might be TRBD1 (6 bases). V was trimmed by 1 base and J by 4 bases, leaving 10 bases between them. This CDR3 spans 14 amino acids. Germline CDR1 is LNHNV and CDR2 is YYDKDF (reference sequence). CDR3 sequence (DNA): TGTGCCACCAGCAGAGGACAGGCGCCCACTGAAGCTTTCTTT. Its protein is CATSRGQAPTEAFF.

This clonotype was recorded many times. V gene TRBV18 combines with J gene TRBJ2-7; D might be TRBD2 (5 bases). Trimming cost V 3 bases and J 2 bases, with 14 bases left between them. Germline values: CDR1 KGHSH, CDR2 LQKENI. The CDR3 runs to 15 residues. In DNA, the CDR3 is TGTGCCAGCTCACCTCGGCGAGGGATTGCCTACGAGCAGTACTTC. Translating gives CASSPRRGIAYEQYF.

This clonotype was found many times. The chain is built from TRBV6-1 and TRBJ1-5, with 8 bases that match TRBD1. This CDR3 spans 14 amino acids. The V gene's germline CDR1 is MNHNS and CDR2 SASEGT. Germline trimming cut 6 bases from V and 11 bases from J; bases unmatched to any gene: 12. The CDR3 DNA sequence: TGTGCCAGCAGGACAGGACAGGGACGAGCATCCCAGCATTTT. This gives the protein CASRTGQGRASQHF.

V is TRBV3-1 and J is TRBJ1-1; unclear D gene. The CDR3 is 13 amino acids. Germline CDR1 reads LGHDT; CDR2 reads YNNKEL (reference sequence). The V gene lost 1 base and the J gene lost 6 bases, with 9 bases spanning the gap. The CDR3 region is CASSQGGTAEAFF. The CDR3 DNA sequence: TGTGCCAGCAGCCAAGGGGGAACGGCTGAAGCTTTCTTT.

The chain has TRBV19 and TRBJ2-7, with TRBD2 matching 14 bases. Germline V gene lookup returns CDR1 LNHDA and CDR2 SQIVND (reference sequence). This CDR3 has 17 residues. With V trimmed by 6 bases and J by 4 bases, 11 bases remained unmatched. CDR3 residues: CASSGTSGRGAYYEQYF. CDR3 DNA sequence: TGTGCCAGTAGCGGGACTAGCGGGAGAGGAGCATATTACGAGCAGTACTTC.

This clonotype was detected a few times. The CDR3 is CASSTDKTGNTIYF. The CDR3, as DNA: TGTGCCAGCAGCACCGACAAAACTGGAAACACCATATATTTT. V gene TRBV5-6 combines with J gene TRBJ1-3, with D unresolved. The CDR3 runs to 14 residues. Trimming cost V 4 bases and J 2 bases, with 10 bases left between them. The germline gives CDR1 SGHDT, CDR2 YYEEEE.

This rearrangement joins TRBV4-1 to TRBJ2-5, with D uncertain. The length of the CDR3 is 13 residues. Trimming took off 0 bases at V and 13 bases at J, with 15 bases between the two ends. In germline, CDR1 is MGHRA, CDR2 YSYEKL. This CDR3 is CASSQEANPHRYF. In DNA, the CDR3 is TGCGCCAGCAGCCAAGAAGCTAACCCCCACAGGTACTTC.

This clonotype was counted at least ten times. The rearrangement links TRBV6-1 to TRBJ1-2; D is uncertain. This CDR3 has 14 residues. The germline V gene has CDR1 MNHNS and CDR2 SASEGT. Trimming shortened V by 5 bases and J by 7 bases, and 17 bases separated the two germline ends. In DNA, the CDR3 is TGTGCCAGCAGTCCCAGGCAGGACTCCTCTGGCTACACCTTC. This codes for CASSPRQDSSGYTF.

In this sample, this clonotype turned up many times. The chain uses TRBV20-1 and TRBJ1-2; 8 nucleotides match TRBD1. The CDR3 spans 13 residues. Germline CDR1 DFQATT, CDR2 SNEGSKA (reference sequence). V lost 4 bases, J lost 11 bases, and 12 bases stayed unmatched. The CDR3 DNA reads TGCAGTGCTACCGAGGACAGGGAGGTCCGGTACACCTTC. It specifies CSATEDREVRYTF.

This clonotype was recorded at least ten times. This sequence joins TRBV28 and TRBJ2-7; TRBD2 matches 12 bases. In germline, CDR1 is MDHEN, CDR2 SYDVKM. V lost 4 bases and J lost 2; bases outside the gene matches: 3. The CDR3 is made up of 15 amino acids. The CDR3 region has the DNA TGTGCCAGCAGTTCCACTAGCGGGAGGCCCTACGAGCAGTACTTC. Its translation: CASSSTSGRPYEQYF.